This T cell receptor beta chain originates from a study of molecular identifiers for immune sequencing clone quantification. TCRdb called the PCR reads again in MiXCR, with one record for every CDR3 protein. This table holds over 50,000 distinct CDR3 sequences, about a third found once. On this clonotype itself: Given a much more abundant clone one base away, this may be a read error.

The germline V gene has CDR1 SEHNR and CDR2 FQNEAQ (reference sequence). This CDR3 is 11 amino acids long. The genes are TRBV7-9 and TRBJ2-2, with D unclear. The receptor was derived from a human donor in good health. Some libraries in this study had Jurkat cell RNA spiked in. The sample consisted of naive CD8+ T cells from blood, with Jurkat cell RNA spiked in. Subset given: FACS-sorted CD8+CD4-CCR7+CD45RA+ naive T cells. The CDR3 here is CAGSLSRELFF. CDR3 DNA: TGTGCCGGCAGCTTATCCCGGGAGCTGTTTTTT.